Below are 18 T cell receptor beta chains sequenced from a single sample in a study of cytotoxic CD8 clonotypes in ibrutinib-treated CLL. Clones were sequenced by immunoSEQ multiplex PCR, and TCRdb holds only the in-frame ones, with some missing. The data show 55,000 to 85,000 clones, about nine tenths seen once. The material sequenced was PBMCs, taken after 12 months of ibrutinib treatment. Receptors were obtained from a human donor with chronic lymphocytic leukemia.

The chain joins TRBV27 to TRBJ2-3; D is uncertain. CDR1 MNHEY and CDR2 SMNVEV come from the germline V gene (reference sequence). V lost 2 bases and J 8 bases, leaving 23 bases between the germline ends. CDR3 length: 17 amino acids. CDR3 loop: CASSLRLSPILSATQYF. The CDR3 region has the DNA TGTGCCAGCAGTTTACGACTTTCCCCCATCCTTTCAGCTACGCAGTATTTT.

The chain has TRBV5-8 and TRBJ2-7, with D perhaps matching TRBD1 (7 bases). V gave up 1 base and J gave up 3 bases, with 23 bases separating them. Germline V gene sequence: CDR1 SGHTS, CDR2 YDEGEE. This CDR3 spans 18 amino acids. Written as DNA, the CDR3 is TGTGCCAGCAGCTTGTATAATGTAGGGGGGACAGTATTCTACGAGCAGTACTTC. Its translation: CASSLYNVGGTVFYEQYF. Full variable domain (rest looked up from reference TRBV5-8 and TRBJ2-7): EAGVTQSPTHLIKTRGQQATLRCSPISGHTSVYWYQQALGLGLQFLLWYDEGEERNRGNFPPRFSGRQFPNYSSELNVNALELEDSALYLCASSLYNVGGTVFYEQYFGPGTRLTVT.

This chain links TRBV6-1 with TRBJ1-5; 9 bases map to TRBD1. Trimming took 4 bases from V and 1 from J; bases not matched to a gene: 14. CDR1 is MNHNS, CDR2 SASEGT, per germline. This CDR3 is 19 amino acids long. Here the CDR3 reads CASSVEQGARGGSNQPQHF. The CDR3 nucleotides are TGTGCCAGCAGTGTGGAACAGGGGGCGCGGGGAGGAAGCAATCAGCCCCAGCATTTT.

J is TRBJ2-7 and V is TRBV28; 10 positions agree with TRBD2. The length of the CDR3 is 15 residues. Per germline, CDR1 MDHEN and CDR2 SYDVKM. V was clipped by 5 bases and J by 2 bases; unmatched bases: 6. This CDR3 is CASSPGTSETYEQYF. The CDR3 nucleotides read TGTGCCAGCAGTCCCGGGACTAGCGAAACCTACGAGCAGTACTTC. The full variable domain, completed using reference TRBV28 and TRBJ2-7, is DVKVTQSSRYLVKRTGEKVFLECVQDMDHENMFWYRQDPGLGLRLIYFSYDVKMKEKGDIPEGYSVSREKKERFSLILESASTNQTSMYLCASSPGTSETYEQYFGPGTRLTVT.

The chain is built from TRBV5-1 and TRBJ1-1; 7 nucleotides match TRBD1. Germline trimming cut 2 bases from V and 1 base from J; bases unmatched to any gene: 2. The germline gives CDR1 SGHRS, CDR2 YFSETQ. This CDR3 comprises 14 residues. CDR3 amino acids: CASSFRTGNTEAFF. CDR3 in DNA: TGCGCCAGCAGCTTTCGGACAGGGAACACTGAAGCTTTCTTT.

The rearrangement joins TRBV6-1 to TRBJ1-2, with TRBD1 identical over 10 bases. The germline gives CDR1 MNHNS, CDR2 SASEGT. After removal of 5 bases from V and 8 bases from J, the junction contained 5 bases not matched to a gene. There are 13 residues in the CDR3. CDR3: CASSPGQGMGYTF. CDR3 DNA: TGTGCCAGCAGTCCGGGACAGGGGATGGGCTACACCTTC.

The V gene is TRBV19, the J gene TRBJ1-2; D gene ambiguous. Trimming left V 0 bases short and J 3 bases short, with 14 bases between. The germline gives CDR1 LNHDA, CDR2 SQIVND (reference sequence). The CDR3 totals 16 residues. The DNA of the CDR3 is TGTGCCAGTAGTATAGATCGGAAACGACGATACTATGGCTACACCTTC. Protein: CASSIDRKRRYYGYTF.

This sequence joins TRBV27 and TRBJ2-1; D might be TRBD2 (7 bases). This CDR3 spans 13 amino acids. CDR1 and CDR2 from the germline V gene are MNHEY and SMNVEV (reference sequence). V lost 3 bases to trimming and J lost 8 bases, with 11 bases between them. The CDR3 DNA is TGTGCCAGCAGTTTTCCGGGGGGCTATGAGCAGTTCTTC. The encoded protein is CASSFPGGYEQFF.

In its sample, this clone was seen once. The chain employs TRBV7-2 and TRBJ2-5; the match to TRBD2 covers 11 bases. V lost 5 bases, J lost 4 bases, and 3 bases stayed unmatched. This CDR3 is built from 14 residues. Germline CDR1 SGHTA, CDR2 FQGNSA. CDR3: CASSLGTSGETQYF. The CDR3 nucleotides read TGTGCCAGCAGCCTAGGGACTAGCGGAGAGACCCAGTACTTC.

The rearrangement uses TRBV5-1 and TRBJ1-2, with 7 bases matching TRBD1. V was clipped by 1 base and J by 4 bases; unmatched bases: 10. Germline loops: CDR1 SGHRS, CDR2 YFSETQ. This CDR3 spans 16 amino acids. CDR3 bases: TGCGCCAGCAGCTTGAACAGGGGCCTACTAAGCTATGGCTACACCTTC. Residues: CASSLNRGLLSYGYTF.

The chain recombines TRBV2 with TRBJ2-7; TRBD2 matches at 8 bases. The CDR3 has 15 residues. The trim removed 1 base at V and 0 bases at J, leaving 2 bases unmatched. Germline CDR1 and CDR2: SNHLY and FYNNEI. CDR3 amino acids: CASSEGGRPSYEQYF. CDR3 nucleotide sequence: TGTGCCAGCAGTGAAGGCGGGAGGCCCTCCTACGAGCAGTACTTC.

The chain joins TRBV5-1 to TRBJ1-4; possibly TRBD1 for D (5 bases). The CDR3 runs to 13 residues. V was shortened by 2 bases and J by 5 bases, with 7 bases between the two germline ends. Germline V CDR1 and CDR2: SGHRS, YFSETQ. The CDR3 bases are TGCGCCAGCAGCTTCCGGGACAATGAAAAACTGTTTTTT. This encodes CASSFRDNEKLFF.

The chain recombines TRBV29-1 with TRBJ1-2; D possibly corresponds to TRBD1 (5 bases). Trimming removed 5 bases from V and 5 bases from J, with 12 bases in between. Germline V gene data show CDR1 as SQVTM and CDR2 as ANQGSEA. CDR3 length equals 12 residues. CDR3 sequence: CSVSGGDYGYTF. In DNA, the CDR3 is TGCAGCGTTTCGGGAGGGGATTATGGCTACACCTTC.

This chain joins TRBV27 and TRBJ2-2; the D is unclear. V was shortened by 1 base and J by 10 bases, with 10 bases between the two germline ends. This CDR3 spans 13 amino acids. Germline V gene sequence: CDR1 MNHEY, CDR2 SMNVEV (reference sequence). CDR3 nucleotides: TGTGCCAGCAGTTTATGGGGTGGAGAGGAGCTGTTTTTT. Encoded protein: CASSLWGGEELFF.

The V call is TRBV10-3, the J call TRBJ2-7; D assignment may be TRBD1 or TRBD2 (5 bases each). Looked up from germline, CDR1 is ENHRY and CDR2 is SYGVKD. Trimming pared 7 bases from V and 1 base from J, leaving 11 bases between. The CDR3 length is 13 residues. CDR3 DNA sequence: TGTGCCATCACCGGTGGGGGTTCCTACGAGCAGTACTTC. Protein: CAITGGGSYEQYF.

This chain links TRBV10-2 with TRBJ2-2; no reliable D call. CDR3 size: 13 residues. Germline loops: CDR1 WSHSY, CDR2 SAAADI. Trimming left V 6 bases short and J 0 bases short, with 5 bases between. The CDR3 coding sequence is TGCGCCAGCAGCGCTACGAACACCGGGGAGCTGTTTTTT. Translated: CASSATNTGELFF.

The V call is TRBV14, the J call TRBJ1-1; the D is unclear. The germline CDR1 and CDR2 sequences are SGHDN and FVKESK. The length of the CDR3 is 13 residues. The germline V and J ends were trimmed by 6 bases and 1 base, with 9 bases remaining between them. CDR3 in DNA: TGTGCCAGCAGAAACAGACAGAACACTGAAGCTTTCTTT. Its translation is CASRNRQNTEAFF.

This sequence joins TRBV11-2 and TRBJ2-7, with 7 bases lining up with TRBD2. V lost 1 base, J lost 3 bases, and 6 bases stayed unmatched. CDR3 size: 15 residues. Per the germline V gene, CDR1 is SGHAT and CDR2 is FQNNGV. CDR3 protein: CASSLGAGRGYEQYF. The CDR3 DNA reads TGTGCCAGCAGCTTAGGGGCAGGGAGGGGCTACGAGCAGTACTTC.